This paragraph reports one T cell receptor (beta chain). The antigen remains undetermined. An end of the junction does not agree with germline; a read error may underlie this. Sequencing used cDNA as its template, made by extracting RNA and reverse transcribing it. TCRdb's table, derived via immunoSEQ multiplex PCR, lists solely in-frame clones and lacks some. This sample has approximately 100,000 clones, with about three fifths found just once. The data belong to a study of CD8+ T cells in alopecia areata. General study points: Among the cells sequenced in scalp samples are also the resident alphabeta T cells of normal skin.

This sample's treatment: oral pan-JAK inhibitor, 5-10 mg twice daily. The CDR3 covers 16 residues. The rearrangement links TRBV23-1 to TRBJ1-5; the D is unclear. TRBV23-1 belongs to the ORF category, with a function that is uncertain. This specimen was CD8+ T cells sorted from blood, taken between weeks 55 and 65, from a patient treated with tofacitinib. The source is a human donor with alopecia areata. CDR3 DNA: TGCGCCAGCAGTAAACACTATGTCTTTAACTACAGAGACACCGCTTTT. This encodes CASSKHYVFNYRDTAF.